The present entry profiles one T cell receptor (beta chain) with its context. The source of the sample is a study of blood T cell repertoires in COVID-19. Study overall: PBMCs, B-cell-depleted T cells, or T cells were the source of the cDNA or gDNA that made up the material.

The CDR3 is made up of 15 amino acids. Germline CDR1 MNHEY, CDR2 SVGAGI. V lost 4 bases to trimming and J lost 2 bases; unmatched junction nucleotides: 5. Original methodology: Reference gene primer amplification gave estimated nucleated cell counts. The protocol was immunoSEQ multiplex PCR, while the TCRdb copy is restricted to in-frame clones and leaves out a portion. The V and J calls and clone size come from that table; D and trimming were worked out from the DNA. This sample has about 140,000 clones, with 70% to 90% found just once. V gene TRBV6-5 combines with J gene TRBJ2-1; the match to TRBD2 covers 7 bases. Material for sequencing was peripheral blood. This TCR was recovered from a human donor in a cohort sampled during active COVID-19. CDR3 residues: CASSSERDAYNEQFF. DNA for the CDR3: TGTGCCAGCAGTTCTGAGCGGGACGCCTACAATGAGCAGTTCTTC.